The T cell receptor beta chain described here comes from a study of cytomegalovirus exposure and HLA in healthy donors. Germline CDR1 SNHLY, CDR2 FYNNEI. The CDR3 totals 13 residues. V lost 6 bases, J lost 9 bases, and 7 bases stayed unmatched. This clone was seen a single time. What it recognizes is unknown. Both 60 Vbeta primers and 13 Jbeta primers went into the PCR. The assay was immunoSEQ multiplex PCR, and TCRdb's table has in-frame clones only and misses some. Of over 150,000 clones in the sample, approximately 80% are singletons; the top ten hold approximately 7%. Study observations and caveats: The study carried out a later analysis of TCR beta sequences. It associated some 18,000 of them with specific HLA alleles at a false discovery rate of 0.05. Listed as cytomegalovirus-associated were 150 to 200 TCR beta chains. Later on, analysis showed that most CMV-associated TCR beta chains appeared to be HLA-restricted.

The origin of this receptor is a woman aged 25 to 39 in good health and CMV-seropositive. Material: PBMCs. This rearrangement joins TRBV2 to TRBJ1-3; 8 bases align to TRBD1. CDR3 bases: TGTGCCAGCAGGGTTCAGGGGGCGACCACCATATATTTT. It is translated as CASRVQGATTIYF.